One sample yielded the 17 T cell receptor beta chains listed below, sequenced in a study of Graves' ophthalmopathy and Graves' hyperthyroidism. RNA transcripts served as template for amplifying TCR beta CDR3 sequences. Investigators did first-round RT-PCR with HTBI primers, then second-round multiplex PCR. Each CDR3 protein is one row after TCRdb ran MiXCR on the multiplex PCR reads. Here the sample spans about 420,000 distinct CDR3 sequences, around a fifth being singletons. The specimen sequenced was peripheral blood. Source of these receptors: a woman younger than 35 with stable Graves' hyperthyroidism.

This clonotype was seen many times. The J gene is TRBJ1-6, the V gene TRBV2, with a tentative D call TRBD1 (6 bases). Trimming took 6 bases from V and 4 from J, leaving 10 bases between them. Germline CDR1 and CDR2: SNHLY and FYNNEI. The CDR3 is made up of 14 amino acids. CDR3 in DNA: TGTGCCAGCAGCCCCACAGGGTATAATTCACCCCTCCACTTT. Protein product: CASSPTGYNSPLHF.

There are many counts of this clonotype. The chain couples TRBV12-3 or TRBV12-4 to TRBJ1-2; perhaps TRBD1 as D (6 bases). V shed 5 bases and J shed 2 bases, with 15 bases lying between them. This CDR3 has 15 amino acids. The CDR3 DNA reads TGTGCCAGCAGTACCCGGCTAGGGGGGAACTATGGCTACACCTTC. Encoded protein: CASSTRLGGNYGYTF.

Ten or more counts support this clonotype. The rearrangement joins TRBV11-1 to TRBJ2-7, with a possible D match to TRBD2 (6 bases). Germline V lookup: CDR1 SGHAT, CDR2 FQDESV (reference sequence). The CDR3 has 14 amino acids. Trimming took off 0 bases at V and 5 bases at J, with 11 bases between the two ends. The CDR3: CASSLAGAGHEQYF. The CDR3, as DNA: TGTGCCAGCAGCTTAGCGGGAGCGGGCCACGAGCAGTACTTC.

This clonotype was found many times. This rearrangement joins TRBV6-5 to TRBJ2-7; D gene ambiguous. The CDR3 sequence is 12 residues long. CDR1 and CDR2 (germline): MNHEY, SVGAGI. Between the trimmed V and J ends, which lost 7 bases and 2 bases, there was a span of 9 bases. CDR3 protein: CASTSSPYEQYF. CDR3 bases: TGTGCCAGCACCTCCAGTCCCTACGAGCAGTACTTC.

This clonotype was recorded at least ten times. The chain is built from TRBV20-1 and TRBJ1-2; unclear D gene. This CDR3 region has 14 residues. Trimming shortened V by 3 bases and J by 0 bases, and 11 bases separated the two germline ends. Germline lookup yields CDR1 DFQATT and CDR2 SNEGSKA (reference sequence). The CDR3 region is CSARVGGANYGYTF. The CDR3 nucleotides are TGCAGTGCTAGGGTAGGAGGAGCTAACTATGGCTACACCTTC.

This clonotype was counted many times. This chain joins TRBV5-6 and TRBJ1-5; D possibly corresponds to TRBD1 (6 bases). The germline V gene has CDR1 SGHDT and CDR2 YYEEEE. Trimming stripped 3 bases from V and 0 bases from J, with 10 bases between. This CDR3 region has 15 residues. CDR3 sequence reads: CASSSGQLSNQPQHF. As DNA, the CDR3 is TGTGCCAGCAGCTCTGGACAGCTTAGCAATCAGCCCCAGCATTTT.

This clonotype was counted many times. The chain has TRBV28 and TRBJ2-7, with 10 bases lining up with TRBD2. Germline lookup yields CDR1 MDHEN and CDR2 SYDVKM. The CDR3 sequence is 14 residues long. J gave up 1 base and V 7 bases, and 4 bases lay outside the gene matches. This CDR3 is CASTLAGESYEQYF. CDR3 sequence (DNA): TGTGCCAGCACCCTAGCGGGAGAGTCCTACGAGCAGTACTTC.

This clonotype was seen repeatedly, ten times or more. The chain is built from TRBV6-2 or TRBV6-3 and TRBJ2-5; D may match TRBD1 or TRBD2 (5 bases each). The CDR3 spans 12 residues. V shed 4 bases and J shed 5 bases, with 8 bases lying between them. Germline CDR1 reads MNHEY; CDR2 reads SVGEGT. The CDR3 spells CASSWGWETQYF. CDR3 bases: TGTGCCAGCAGTTGGGGGTGGGAGACCCAGTACTTC.

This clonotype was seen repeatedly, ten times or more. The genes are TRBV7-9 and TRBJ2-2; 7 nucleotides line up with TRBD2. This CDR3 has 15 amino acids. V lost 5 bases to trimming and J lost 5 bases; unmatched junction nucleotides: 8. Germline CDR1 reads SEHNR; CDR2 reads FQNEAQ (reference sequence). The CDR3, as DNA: TGTGCCAGCAGCCCGCTGCAGGGAGGGACCGGGGAGCTGTTTTTT. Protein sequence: CASSPLQGGTGELFF. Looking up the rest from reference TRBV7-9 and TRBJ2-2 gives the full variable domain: DTGVSQNPRHKITKRGQNVTFRCDPISEHNRLYWYRQTLGQGPEFLTYFQNEAQLEKSRLLSDRFSAERPKGSFSTLEIQRTEQGDSAMYLCASSPLQGGTGELFFGEGSRLTVL.

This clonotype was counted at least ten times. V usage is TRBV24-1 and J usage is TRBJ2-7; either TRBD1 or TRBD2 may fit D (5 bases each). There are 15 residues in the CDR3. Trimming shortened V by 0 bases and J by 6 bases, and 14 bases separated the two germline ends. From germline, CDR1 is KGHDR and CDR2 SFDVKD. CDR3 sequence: CATSDLGGYGVEQYF. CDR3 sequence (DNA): TGTGCCACCAGTGATTTGGGGGGTTATGGAGTCGAGCAGTACTTC.

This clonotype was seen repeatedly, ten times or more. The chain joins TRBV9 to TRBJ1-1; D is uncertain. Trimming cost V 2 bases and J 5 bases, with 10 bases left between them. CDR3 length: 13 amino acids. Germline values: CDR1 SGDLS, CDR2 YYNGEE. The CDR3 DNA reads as TGTGCCAGCAGCGTGGAAAAAAGGACTGAAGCTTTCTTT. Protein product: CASSVEKRTEAFF.

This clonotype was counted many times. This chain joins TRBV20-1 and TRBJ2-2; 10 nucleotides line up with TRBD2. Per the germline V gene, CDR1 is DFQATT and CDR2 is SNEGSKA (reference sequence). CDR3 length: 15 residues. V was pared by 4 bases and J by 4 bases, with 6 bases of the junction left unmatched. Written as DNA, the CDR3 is TGCAGTGCTAAAACCGGACTAGCGGTCACCGGGGAGCTGTTTTTT. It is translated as CSAKTGLAVTGELFF.

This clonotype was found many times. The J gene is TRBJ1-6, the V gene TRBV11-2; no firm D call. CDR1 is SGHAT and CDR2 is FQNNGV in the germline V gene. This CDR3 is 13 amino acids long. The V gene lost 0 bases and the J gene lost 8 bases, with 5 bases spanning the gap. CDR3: CASSLDFDSPLHF. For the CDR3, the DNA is TGTGCCAGCAGCTTAGATTTCGATTCACCCCTCCACTTT.

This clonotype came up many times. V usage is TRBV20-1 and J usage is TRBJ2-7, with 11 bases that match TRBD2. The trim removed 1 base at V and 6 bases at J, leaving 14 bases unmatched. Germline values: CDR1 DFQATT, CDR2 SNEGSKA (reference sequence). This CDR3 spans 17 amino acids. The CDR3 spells CSARGVASGRYPSEQYF. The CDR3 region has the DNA TGCAGTGCTAGAGGGGTCGCTAGCGGGAGGTACCCGAGCGAGCAGTACTTC.

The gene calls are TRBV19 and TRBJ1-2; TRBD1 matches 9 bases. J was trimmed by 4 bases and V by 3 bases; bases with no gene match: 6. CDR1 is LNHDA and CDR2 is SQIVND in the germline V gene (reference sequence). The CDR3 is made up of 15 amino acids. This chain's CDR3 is CASSITGGAGYGYTF. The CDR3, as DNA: TGTGCCAGTAGTATTACAGGGGGCGCCGGCTATGGCTACACCTTC.

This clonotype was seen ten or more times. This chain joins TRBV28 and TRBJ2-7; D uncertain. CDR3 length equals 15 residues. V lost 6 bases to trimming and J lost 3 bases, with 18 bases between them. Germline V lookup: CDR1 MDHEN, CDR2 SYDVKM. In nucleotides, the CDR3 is TGTGCCAGCAGCCAAATCTTTCGAACGGGCTACGAGCAGTACTTC. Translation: CASSQIFRTGYEQYF.

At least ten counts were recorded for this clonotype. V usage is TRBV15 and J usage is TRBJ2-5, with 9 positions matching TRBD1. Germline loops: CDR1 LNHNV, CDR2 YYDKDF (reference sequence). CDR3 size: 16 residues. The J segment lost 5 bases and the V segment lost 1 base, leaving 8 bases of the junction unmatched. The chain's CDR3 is CATSRALTGGRETQYF. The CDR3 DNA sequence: TGTGCCACCAGCAGAGCCCTAACAGGGGGCCGCGAGACCCAGTACTTC.